One sample yielded the 15 T cell receptor beta chains listed below, sequenced in a study of T cells in women clearing cervical HPV infection. Here immunoSEQ multiplex PCR was the method, and the copy in TCRdb shows in-frame clones only, minus some. This repertoire includes fewer than 30,000 clones. Sequencing used blood buffy coat. The receptor set was obtained from a woman between 18 and 69 years old with a cervical HPV16 infection that either progressed to CIN3+ or cleared (not recorded which).

About this clone: The observed sequence ends 3 residues before the CDR3 terminus, with the missing tail filled in from the germline J gene. The gene calls are TRBV2 and TRBJ1-1; possibly TRBD1 for D (5 bases). The CDR3 has 14 residues. V lost 5 bases, J lost 7 bases, and 17 bases lay in between. CDR1 is SNHLY and CDR2 is FYNNEI in the germline V gene. CDR3 DNA (partial): TGTGCCAGCAGTTGGGGGGGTAACGAGGATGAA. Amino acid sequence: CASSWGGNEDE. The complete CDR3 reads CASSWGGNEDEAFF.

Worth noting for this clone: Read sequence stops 3 residues before the CDR3 end, and the germline J gene provides the missing end. The chain combines TRBV20-1 with TRBJ2-7, with D possibly matching TRBD1 (6 bases). Germline CDR1 and CDR2: DFQATT and SNEGSKA (reference sequence). Trimming pared 6 bases from V and 2 bases from J, leaving 20 bases between. The CDR3 is 15 residues long. CDR3 DNA, as far as it was read: TGCAGTGCCAAAACGCTCAGGGGTGCGACCTACGAG. Protein product: CSAKTLRGATYE. The full CDR3 reads CSAKTLRGATYEQYF.

Of note for this clone: The CDR3 end is not reached by the read, which stops 3 residues before it; the germline J gene fills it in. The chain links TRBV20-1 to TRBJ2-3; 8 nucleotides line up with TRBD1. Germline V gene lookup returns CDR1 DFQATT and CDR2 SNEGSKA (reference sequence). This CDR3 contains 14 residues. With 6 bases clipped from V and 4 bases from J, the junction kept 9 bases outside the gene matches. CDR3 residues: CSATQGAQADTQYF. Partial CDR3 DNA: TGCAGTGCCACTCAGGGGGCGCAAGCAGATACG.

Remarks on this clone: The read falls 3 residues short of the CDR3 end, and the missing part is taken from the germline J gene. The chain joins TRBV19 to TRBJ1-2, with 9 bases fitting TRBD1. From germline, CDR1 is LNHDA and CDR2 SQIVND (reference sequence). The CDR3 extends over 17 amino acids. CDR3 residues: CASSIDGDRAVNYDYTF. Partial CDR3 DNA: TGTGCCAGTAGTATAGACGGGGACAGGGCCGTTAACTACGAC.

On this clone itself: From the germline J gene comes the end of the CDR3, since the read stops 3 residues before it. The chain employs TRBV30 and TRBJ1-5; D perhaps matches TRBD1 (6 bases). The V gene lost 3 bases and the J gene lost 2 bases, with 8 bases spanning the gap. CDR1 is GTSNPN and CDR2 is SVGIG in the germline V gene (reference sequence). CDR3 length: 13 amino acids. CDR3 residues: CAWRQGGNQPQHF. Incomplete CDR3 DNA: TGTGCCTGGAGACAGGGAGGCAATCAGCCC.

Notes on this clone: The CDR3 is cut off 3 residues early in the read; its end comes from the germline J gene. V usage is TRBV4-1 and J usage is TRBJ2-3; possible D gene TRBD1, 6 bases. Germline CDR1 reads MGHRA; CDR2 reads YSYEKL. V was shortened by 4 bases and J by 2 bases, with 19 bases between the two germline ends. The CDR3 contains 17 residues. The CDR3 here is CASSRTITGSSTDTQYF. The DNA read from the CDR3 is TGCGCCAGCAGCCGAACTATAACAGGGTCCTCCACAGATACG.

On this clone itself: The DNA ends 3 residues before the CDR3 does, and the rest of the CDR3 is filled in from the germline J gene. J is TRBJ2-7 and V is TRBV4-1, with D uncertain. Trimming removed 2 bases from V and 3 bases from J, with 8 bases in between. This CDR3 spans 13 amino acids. The germline V gene encodes CDR1 MGHRA and CDR2 YSYEKL. The CDR3 region is CASSQTTFYEQYF. The sequenced CDR3 bases are TGCGCCAGCAGCCAAACAACCTTCTACGAG.

Notes on this clone: Read coverage stops 3 residues before the CDR3 terminus; the germline J gene supplies the remainder. V is TRBV5-1 and J is TRBJ1-2, with 7 positions matching TRBD1. CDR1 is SGHRS and CDR2 is YFSETQ in the germline V gene. Germline trimming cut 0 bases from V and 5 bases from J; bases unmatched to any gene: 4. The CDR3 contains 14 residues. The sequenced CDR3 bases are TGCGCCAGCAGCTTGGGACAGGGAATTTATGGC. Amino acid sequence: CASSLGQGIYG. The whole CDR3 sequence is CASSLGQGIYGYTF.

Concerning this clone: The CDR3 goes on 3 residues after the read ends, and that part is filled in from the germline J gene. This rearrangement joins TRBV7-9 to TRBJ2-7, with 10 bases matching TRBD1. Unmatched junction bases numbered 9, after V lost 6 bases and J lost 4 bases. This CDR3 has 15 amino acids. Germline V gene data show CDR1 as SEHNR and CDR2 as FQNEAQ (reference sequence). The part of the CDR3 DNA that was read is TGTGCCAGCAGGCCGATGGGACAGGGGCCTTACGAG. It translates to CASRPMGQGPYE. The full CDR3 is CASRPMGQGPYEQYF.

The covered CDR3 bases are TGTGCCAGCAGCTTTAGCGGGAGGGCCGACGAG. Protein product: CASSFSGRADE. The whole CDR3 sequence reads CASSFSGRADEQYF. The V gene is TRBV11-2, the J gene TRBJ2-7, with TRBD2 identical over 11 bases. Sequencing ends 3 residues short of the CDR3 end; the germline J gene provides the rest. CDR3 length equals 14 residues. The V gene end was trimmed by 3 bases and the J gene end by 5 bases; junction bases not matched to a gene: 3. CDR1 and CDR2 from the germline V gene are SGHAT and FQNNGV.

A word on this clone: With the read ending 3 residues before the CDR3 end, the germline J gene is used to fill in that end. V gene TRBV19 combines with J gene TRBJ2-3, with D possibly being TRBD2 (6 bases). Germline assignment: CDR1 LNHDA and CDR2 SQIVND (reference sequence). V lost 1 base, J lost 3 bases, and 17 bases lay in between. The CDR3 has 17 residues. CDR3 sequence: CASSIGGPTGETDTQYF. The part of the CDR3 DNA that was read is TGTGCCAGTAGTATAGGGGGTCCGACGGGGGAAACAGATACG.

About this clone itself: The read gets to within 3 residues of the CDR3 end, and the germline J gene fills in the rest. The J gene is TRBJ2-7, the V gene TRBV6-2 or TRBV6-3, with D tentatively TRBD2 (6 bases). CDR3 length: 14 residues. Germline CDR1 reads MNHEY; CDR2 reads SVGEGT. V was pared by 11 bases and J by 2 bases, with 19 bases between. Here the CDR3 reads CASTKRGVTYEQYF. The sequenced part of the CDR3 DNA is TGTGCCTCGACTAAGCGCGGGGTTACCTACGAG.

To note about this clone: The read comes to an end 3 residues before the CDR3 does, leaving the germline J gene to fill in the end. This chain uses TRBV29-1 with TRBJ2-1, with 8 bases identical to TRBD2. The CDR3 extends over 14 amino acids. Germline V CDR1 and CDR2: SQVTM, ANQGSEA. Trimming at V came to 7 bases and at J to 6 bases, leaving 11 bases not matched to a gene. CDR3 DNA (partial): TGCAGCGCCGATCTCGGGGGGGCAAGCAATGAG. Protein sequence: CSADLGGASNE. In full, the CDR3 is CSADLGGASNEQFF.

Comment on this clone: The CDR3 is cut off 3 residues early in the read; its end comes from the germline J gene. The V and J genes are TRBV7-9 and TRBJ1-2, with 7 bases fitting TRBD1. The V gene's germline CDR1 is SEHNR and CDR2 FQNEAQ (reference sequence). The length of the CDR3 is 14 residues. CDR3 region: CASSFRDSNGDYTF. The covered CDR3 bases are TGTGCCAGCAGCTTCCGGGACAGTAACGGTGAC.

In the case of this clone: The read falls 3 residues short of the CDR3 end, and the missing part is taken from the germline J gene. The rearrangement joins TRBV5-1 to TRBJ2-3, with a weak D call TRBD2 (5 bases). The germline CDR1 and CDR2 sequences are SGHRS and YFSETQ. The CDR3 runs to 14 residues. V was trimmed by 4 bases and J by 0 bases, leaving 9 bases between them. The CDR3 DNA, read in part, is TGCGCCAGCAGCACACGGGGAAGCACAGATACG. It is translated as CASSTRGSTDT. The full CDR3 sequence reads CASSTRGSTDTQYF.